This T cell receptor beta chain was found in a study of T cells in Graves' hyperthyroidism and ophthalmopathy. For the study at large: Pretreatment peripheral blood was obtained at initial diagnosis. General study results and limits: For ophthalmopathy, model prediction preceded onset by a median around six months.

Germline V gene lookup returns CDR1 GTSNPN and CDR2 SVGIG (reference sequence). Trimming cost V 3 bases and J 2 bases, with 14 bases left between them. The CDR3 is 14 amino acids. TCR beta CDR3 sequences were amplified from RNA transcripts. The TCR CDR3 first-round RT-PCR relied on the HTBI primer set. TCRdb reprocessed the multiplex PCR reads with MiXCR, giving one entry per CDR3 protein. In the table there are 350,000 to 450,000 distinct CDR3 sequences, approximately 18% of which are singletons. Exclusion of a patient resulted from uncontrolled infection, other autoimmune disease, pregnancy or lactation. This clonotype has just a few counts. What it recognizes is unknown.

What was sequenced was blood. This clonotype was obtained from a woman younger than 45 with Graves' hyperthyroidism that later progressed to Graves' ophthalmopathy. The chain carries TRBV30 and TRBJ2-7; D gene ambiguous. CDR3 bases: TGTGCCTGGAGGGAAGCTGGTCTCCCCTACGAGCAGTACTTC. It yields the protein CAWREAGLPYEQYF.